At least ten counts were recorded for the clone carrying this TCR beta chain. Antigen: not known. This sample stems from a study of Graves' ophthalmopathy and Graves' hyperthyroidism. Study outcomes and limitations: A 13-signature model separated ophthalmopathy from stable hyperthyroidism, reaching approximately 88% sensitivity and 75% to 83% specificity cross-validated. Blood contained most expanded thyroid clonotypes exceeding 0.001 frequency.

CDR3 length: 14 residues. The germline CDR1 and CDR2 sequences are SGHDN and FVKESK. Trimming stripped 2 bases from V and 6 bases from J, with 13 bases between. Amplifying from RNA transcripts, the study obtained TCR beta CDR3 regions. HTBI primers were employed in first-round RT-PCR, then a second-round multiplex PCR followed. Using its own MiXCR run on the multiplex PCR reads, TCRdb lists one record per CDR3 protein. This table holds some 410,000 distinct CDR3 sequences, roughly 21% found once. This chain joins TRBV14 and TRBJ1-1; TRBD1 might be the D (6 bases). The sequenced sample was peripheral blood. This receptor was obtained from a woman younger than 30 with stable Graves' hyperthyroidism. The CDR3 loop is CASSQLSGASEAFF. CDR3 bases: TGTGCCAGCAGCCAACTTTCGGGGGCGTCTGAAGCTTTCTTT.